This TCR beta chain was captured by sequencing in a study of identical twins. Between the trimmed V and J ends, which lost 7 bases and 7 bases, there was a span of 17 bases. The CDR3 totals 14 residues. From germline, CDR1 is MNHNS and CDR2 SASEGT. A remark on this clonotype: The antigen is not known.

In TCRdb, the 5' RACE reads were re-called with MiXCR into one record per CDR3 protein. This sample has about 530,000 distinct CDR3 sequences, with about 20% found just once. Study results and limitations: For cord blood, abundant beta clonotypes had fewer insertions, unlike memory repertoires, which showed none. Zero-insertion results could be subject to partial confounding by invariant MAIT and iNKT cells. Model-predicted out-of-frame TCR alpha sharing fell below observed values in monozygotic twins. When twins shared out-of-frame alpha sequences, those sequences had excess low generation probability.

These data also formed part of another study, on yellow fever vaccine responses in identical twins.

Sample: CD4+ T cells sorted from blood. This clonotype originated in a woman under 30 in good health. This rearrangement joins TRBV6-1 to TRBJ2-1; tentatively, D is TRBD1 (5 bases). CDR3 loop: CASKRTRVWNEQFF. CDR3 DNA: TGTGCCAGCAAACGGACCAGGGTGTGGAATGAGCAGTTCTTC.